The rows below give T cell receptor beta chains drawn from one sample of a study of T cells in localized non-small cell lung cancer. Sequencing was performed with immunoSEQ multiplex PCR; in TCRdb, only in-frame clones are kept and a portion is missing. The table shows tens of thousands of clones, with around nine tenths occurring only once. The specimen comprised peripheral blood, sampled before any cancer treatment. Receptor source: a woman between 35 and 75 years old with stage I squamous cell lung carcinoma. The CDR3 runs from the conserved cysteine through the conserved F or W. The D gene is left open where the match is weak. Clone size is stated in some rows and not others, as once, few, many or a class when expanded.

V gene	clone size	D gene	J gene	CDR3 DNA	CDR3 protein
TRBV7-3	NA	TRBD2	TRBJ2-1	TGTGCCAGCAGCTTTTCCCCTAGCGGGGTACGCTACAATGAGCAGTTCTTC	CASSFSPSGVRYNEQFF
TRBV5-6	NA	TRBD1	TRBJ1-3	TGTGCCAGCAGCTTGGGACAGGGGGCGACCGGAAACACCATATATTTT	CASSLGQGATGNTIYF
TRBV19	NA	NA	TRBJ1-2	TGTGCCAGTAGTATAGTCGCGACAGCCAACTATGGCTACACCTTC	CASSIVATANYGYTF
TRBV28	NA	NA	TRBJ1-4	TGTGCCAGCAGTTTTGGCGGGGGCCGTGAAAAACTGTTTTTT	CASSFGGGREKLFF
TRBV6-1	NA	TRBD1	TRBJ1-5	TGTGCCAGCGGGACAGGGAATCAGCCCCAGCATTTT	CASGTGNQPQHF
TRBV5-1	NA	NA	TRBJ2-3	TGCGCCAGCAGAGTAGGTACTAGCACAGATACGCAGTATTTT	CASRVGTSTDTQYF
TRBV10-3	NA	TRBD1	TRBJ1-1	TGTGCCATCAGGGGGACAGGGGGCGCGAACACTGAAGCTTTCTTT	CAIRGTGGANTEAFF
TRBV11-2	NA	TRBD2	TRBJ2-7	TGTGCCAGCAGCTTCGTCGGGGGGTCCTACGAGCAGTACTTC	CASSFVGGSYEQYF
TRBV2	NA	NA	TRBJ1-5	TGTGCCAGCAGTGTTCAGAGTATTAATCAGCCCCAGCATTTT	CASSVQSINQPQHF
TRBV27	NA	TRBD1	TRBJ1-1	TGTGCCAGCAGTTTCGCCAGGGGGCCCACTGAAGCTTTCTTT	CASSFARGPTEAFF
TRBV5-8	NA	NA	TRBJ2-2	TGTGCCAGCCTCCTAAGGGGCGCACGCACCGGGGAGCTGTTTTTT	CASLLRGARTGELFF
TRBV7-8	NA	NA	TRBJ2-7	TGTGCCAGCAGCCTGGATCTGACTCTCTCCTACGAGCAGTACTTC	CASSLDLTLSYEQYF
TRBV11-1	NA	TRBD2	TRBJ2-1	TGTGCCAGCAGCTTAGCCGGACTAGGAGGGTTAAATGAGCAGTTCTTC	CASSLAGLGGLNEQFF
TRBV5-6	NA	TRBD1	TRBJ1-6	TGTGCCAGCAGCTTGGATGTGGGACAGGGGGTTTCACCCCTCCACTTT	CASSLDVGQGVSPLHF
TRBV5-6	NA	NA	TRBJ1-5	TGTGCCAGCAGCTTGGAACGTCCCTTAAATCAGCCCCAGCATTTT	CASSLERPLNQPQHF
TRBV19	NA	NA	TRBJ2-6	TGTGCCAGTAGTATAAGGGGAGGAACAGGCGGCTCTGGGGCCAACGTTCTGACTTTC	CASSIRGGTGGSGANVLTF
TRBV5-1	few	TRBD1	TRBJ1-2	TGCGCCAGCAGCTTGCTCCCCGTCGGGACAGGGGACTATGGCTACACCTTC	CASSLLPVGTGDYGYTF
TRBV5-1	NA	NA	TRBJ1-4	TGCGCCAGCAGCATCGGGACCCCCACTAATGAAAAACTGTTTTTT	CASSIGTPTNEKLFF
TRBV7-2	NA	TRBD1	TRBJ1-1	TGTGCCAGCAGCTTGCTGGAGGGGGCGCAGACTGAAGCTTTCTTT	CASSLLEGAQTEAFF
TRBV6-5	NA	TRBD1	TRBJ1-2	TGTGCCAGCAGTTACAGCGCGACAGGGGTGTATGGCTACACCTTC	CASSYSATGVYGYTF
TRBV6-6	NA	NA	TRBJ2-7	TGTGCCAGCGCGGGGCACCCCTACGAGCAGTACTTC	CASAGHPYEQYF
TRBV7-2	NA	NA	TRBJ1-2	TGTGCCAGCAGCGCGCGTCTGGGAAACTACACCTTC	CASSARLGNYTF
TRBV6-1	NA	NA	TRBJ1-6	TGTGCCAGCAGTGAGTTCAGCTCCTATAATTCACCCCTCCACTTT	CASSEFSSYNSPLHF
TRBV6-4	NA	NA	TRBJ2-7	TGTGCCGGAACGGAGGAGCAGTACTTC	CAGTEEQYF
TRBV5-8	NA	NA	TRBJ1-6	TGTGCCAGCAGCTTGCAGGATGCGAGAAATTCACCCCTCCACTTT	CASSLQDARNSPLHF
TRBV15	NA	NA	TRBJ2-7	TGTGCCACCAGCAGAGTAGGGCTAGCCGTACACGAGCAGTACTTC	CATSRVGLAVHEQYF
TRBV9	NA	TRBD1	TRBJ1-1	TGTGCCAGCAGCGTAGATCCAGGGGGTGGAGGTGAAGCTTTCTTT	CASSVDPGGGGEAFF
TRBV6-1	NA	TRBD1	TRBJ2-7	TGTGCCAGCAGTGTTCCACAGGGGAACGATTTCCTAGAGCAGTACTTC	CASSVPQGNDFLEQYF
TRBV6-1	NA	NA	TRBJ1-1	TGTGCCAGCAGGACTATTCCGGGACCCAACACTGAAGCTTTCTTT	CASRTIPGPNTEAFF
TRBV10-3	NA	NA	TRBJ1-3	TGTGCCATCAGTGAGGCAGGCTCTGGAAACACCATATATTTT	CAISEAGSGNTIYF
TRBV30	NA	NA	TRBJ1-2	TGTGCCTGGAGTGTACGGGGGGGCTATGGCTACACCTTC	CAWSVRGGYGYTF
TRBV7-6	NA	NA	TRBJ1-6	TGTGCCAGCAGCTTAGCCCCCCCGAGGGGTAATAATTCACCCCTCCACTTT	CASSLAPPRGNNSPLHF
TRBV5-1	NA	NA	TRBJ1-2	TGCGCCAGCAGCTTGGAGCCAAACTATGGCTACACCTTC	CASSLEPNYGYTF
TRBV7-9	NA	TRBD1	TRBJ1-2	TGTGCCAGCAGCTTAATCGACAGGGGAAAAGGTGGCTACACCTTC	CASSLIDRGKGGYTF
TRBV10-2	NA	TRBD1	TRBJ1-4	TGCGCCAGCAGGGAGACAGGGTTTGACGAAAAACTGTTTTTT	CASRETGFDEKLFF
TRBV13	few	NA	TRBJ2-3	TGTGCCAGCAGCCGACCGAAGGGGGTGAGCACAGATACGCAGTATTTT	CASSRPKGVSTDTQYF
TRBV6-5	NA	NA	TRBJ1-2	TGTGCCAGCAGTTACATCCAGGGCGGCGGCTACACCTTC	CASSYIQGGGYTF
TRBV27	NA	TRBD1	TRBJ1-5	TGTGCCAGCAGTTTATACAGGGGCCAGCCCCAGCATTTT	CASSLYRGQPQHF
TRBV30	NA	NA	TRBJ2-3	TGTGCCTGGAGTGTATCTGGGGGTACGCAGTATTTT	CAWSVSGGTQYF